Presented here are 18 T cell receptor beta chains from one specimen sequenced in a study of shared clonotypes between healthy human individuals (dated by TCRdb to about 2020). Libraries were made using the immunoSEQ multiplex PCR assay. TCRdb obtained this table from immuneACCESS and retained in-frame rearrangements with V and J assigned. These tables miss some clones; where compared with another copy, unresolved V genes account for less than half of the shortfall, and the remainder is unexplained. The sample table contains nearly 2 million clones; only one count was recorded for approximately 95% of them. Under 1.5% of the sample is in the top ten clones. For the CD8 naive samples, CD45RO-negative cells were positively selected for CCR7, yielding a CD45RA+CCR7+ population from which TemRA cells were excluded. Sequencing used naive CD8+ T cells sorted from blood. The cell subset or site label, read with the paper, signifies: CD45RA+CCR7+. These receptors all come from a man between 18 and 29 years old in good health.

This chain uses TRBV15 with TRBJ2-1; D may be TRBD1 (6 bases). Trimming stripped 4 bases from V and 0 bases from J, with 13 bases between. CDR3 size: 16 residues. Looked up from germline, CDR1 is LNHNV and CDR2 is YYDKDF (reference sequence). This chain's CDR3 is CATSIHRDISYNEQFF. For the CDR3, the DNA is TGTGCCACCAGCATACACCGGGACATCTCCTACAATGAGCAGTTCTTC.

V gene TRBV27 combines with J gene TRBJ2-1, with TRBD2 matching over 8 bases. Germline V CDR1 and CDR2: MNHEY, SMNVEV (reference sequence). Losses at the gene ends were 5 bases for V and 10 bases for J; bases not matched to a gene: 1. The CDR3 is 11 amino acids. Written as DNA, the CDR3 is TGTGCCAGCAGTAGACTAGCGGAGCAGTTCTTC. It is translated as CASSRLAEQFF.

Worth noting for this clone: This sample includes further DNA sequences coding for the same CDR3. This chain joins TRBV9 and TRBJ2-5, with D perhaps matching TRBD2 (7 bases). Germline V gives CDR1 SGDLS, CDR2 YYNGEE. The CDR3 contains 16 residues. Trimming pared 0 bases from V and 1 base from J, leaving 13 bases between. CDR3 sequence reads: CASSVGSGGLQETQYF. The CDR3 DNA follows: TGTGCCAGCAGCGTAGGATCGGGGGGCCTCCAAGAGACCCAGTACTTC.

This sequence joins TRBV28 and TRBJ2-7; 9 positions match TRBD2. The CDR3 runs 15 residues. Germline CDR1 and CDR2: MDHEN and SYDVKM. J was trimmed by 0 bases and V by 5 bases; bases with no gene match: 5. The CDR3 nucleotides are TGTGCCAGCAGTCAAAGCGGGGGGAGCTCCTACGAGCAGTACTTC. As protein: CASSQSGGSSYEQYF.

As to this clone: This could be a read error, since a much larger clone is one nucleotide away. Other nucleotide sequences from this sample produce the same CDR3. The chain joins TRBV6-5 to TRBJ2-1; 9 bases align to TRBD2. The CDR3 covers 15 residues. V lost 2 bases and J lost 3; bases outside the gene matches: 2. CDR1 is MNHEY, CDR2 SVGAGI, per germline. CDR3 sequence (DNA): TGTGCCAGCAGTTACGGTAGCGGGGGCTACAATGAGCAGTTCTTC. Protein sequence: CASSYGSGGYNEQFF.

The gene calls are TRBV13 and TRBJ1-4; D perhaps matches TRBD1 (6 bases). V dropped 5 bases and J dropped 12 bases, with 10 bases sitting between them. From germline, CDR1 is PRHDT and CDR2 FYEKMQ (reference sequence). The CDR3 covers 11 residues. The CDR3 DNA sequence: TGTGCCAGCAGCAACAGGGAGGAACTGTTTTTT. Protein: CASSNREELFF.

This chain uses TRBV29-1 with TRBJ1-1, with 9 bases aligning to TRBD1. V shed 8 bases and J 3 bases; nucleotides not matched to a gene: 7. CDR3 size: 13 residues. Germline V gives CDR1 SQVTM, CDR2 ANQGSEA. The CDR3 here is CSSTGQGDTEAFF. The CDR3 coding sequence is TGCAGCTCGACGGGACAGGGAGACACTGAAGCTTTCTTT.

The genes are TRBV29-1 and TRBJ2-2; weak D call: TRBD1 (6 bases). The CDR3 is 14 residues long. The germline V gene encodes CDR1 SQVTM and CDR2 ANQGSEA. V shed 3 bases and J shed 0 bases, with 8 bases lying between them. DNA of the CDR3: TGCAGCGTTGATGAGGGGGCGAACACCGGGGAGCTGTTTTTT. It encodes CSVDEGANTGELFF.

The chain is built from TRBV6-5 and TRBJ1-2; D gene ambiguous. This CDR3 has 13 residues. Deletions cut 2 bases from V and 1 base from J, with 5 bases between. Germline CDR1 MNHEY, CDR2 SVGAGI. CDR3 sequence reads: CASSYGYNYGYTF. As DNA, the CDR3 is TGTGCCAGCAGTTACGGTTATAACTATGGCTACACCTTC.

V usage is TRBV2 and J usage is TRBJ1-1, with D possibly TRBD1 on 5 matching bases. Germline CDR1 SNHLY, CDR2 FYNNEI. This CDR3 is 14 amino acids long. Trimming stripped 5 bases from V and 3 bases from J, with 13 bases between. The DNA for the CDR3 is TGTGCCAGCAGTTTAGGAGGGGAGGACACTGAAGCTTTCTTT. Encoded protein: CASSLGGEDTEAFF.

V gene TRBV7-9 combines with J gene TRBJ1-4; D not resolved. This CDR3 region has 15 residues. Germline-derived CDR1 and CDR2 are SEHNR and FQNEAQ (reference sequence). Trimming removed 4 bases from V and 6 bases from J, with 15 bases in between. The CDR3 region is CASSSPEEIHEKLFF. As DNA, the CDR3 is TGTGCCAGCAGCTCGCCAGAGGAGATCCATGAAAAACTGTTTTTT. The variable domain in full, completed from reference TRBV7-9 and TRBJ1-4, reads DTGVSQNPRHKITKRGQNVTFRCDPISEHNRLYWYRQTLGQGPEFLTYFQNEAQLEKSRLLSDRFSAERPKGSFSTLEIQRTEQGDSAMYLCASSSPEEIHEKLFFGSGTQLSVL.

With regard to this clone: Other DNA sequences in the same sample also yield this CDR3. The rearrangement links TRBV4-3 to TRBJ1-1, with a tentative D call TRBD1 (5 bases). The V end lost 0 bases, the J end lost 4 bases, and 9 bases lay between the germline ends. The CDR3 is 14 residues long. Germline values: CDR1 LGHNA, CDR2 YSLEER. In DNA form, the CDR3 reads TGCGCCAGCAGCCAAGATCGTGGGGGCACTGAAGCTTTCTTT. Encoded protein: CASSQDRGGTEAFF.

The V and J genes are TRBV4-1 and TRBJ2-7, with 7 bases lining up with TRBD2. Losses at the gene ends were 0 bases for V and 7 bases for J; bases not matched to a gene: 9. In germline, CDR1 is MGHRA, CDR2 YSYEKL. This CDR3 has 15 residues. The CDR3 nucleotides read TGCGCCAGCAGCCAAGATGGCGCGGGAGTAGGGGAGCAGTACTTC. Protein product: CASSQDGAGVGEQYF.

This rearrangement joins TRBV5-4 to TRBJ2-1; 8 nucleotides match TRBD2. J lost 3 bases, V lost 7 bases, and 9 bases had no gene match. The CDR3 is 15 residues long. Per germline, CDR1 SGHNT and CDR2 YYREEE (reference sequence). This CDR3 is CASARAGEGYNEQFF. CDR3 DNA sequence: TGTGCCAGCGCACGAGCGGGAGAGGGCTACAATGAGCAGTTCTTC.

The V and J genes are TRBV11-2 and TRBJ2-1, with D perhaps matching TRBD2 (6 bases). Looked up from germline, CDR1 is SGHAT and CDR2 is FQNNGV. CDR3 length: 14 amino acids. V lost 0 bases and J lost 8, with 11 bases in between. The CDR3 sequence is CASSLDGRRDEQFF. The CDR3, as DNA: TGTGCCAGCAGCTTAGATGGTCGGAGGGATGAGCAGTTCTTC.

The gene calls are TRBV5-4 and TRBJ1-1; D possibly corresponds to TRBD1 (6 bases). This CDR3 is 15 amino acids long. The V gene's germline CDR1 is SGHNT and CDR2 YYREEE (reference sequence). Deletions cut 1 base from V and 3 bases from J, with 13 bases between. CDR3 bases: TGTGCCAGCAGCTTGTCCCCAGGGGCGGACACTGAAGCTTTCTTT. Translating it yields CASSLSPGADTEAFF.

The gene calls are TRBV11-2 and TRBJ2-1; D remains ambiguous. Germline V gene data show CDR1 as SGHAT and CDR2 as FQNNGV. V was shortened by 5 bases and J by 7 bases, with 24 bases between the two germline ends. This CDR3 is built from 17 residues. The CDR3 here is CASSPAPDRTGGNEQFF. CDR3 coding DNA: TGTGCCAGCAGCCCCGCTCCCGATCGGACGGGTGGGAATGAGCAGTTCTTC.

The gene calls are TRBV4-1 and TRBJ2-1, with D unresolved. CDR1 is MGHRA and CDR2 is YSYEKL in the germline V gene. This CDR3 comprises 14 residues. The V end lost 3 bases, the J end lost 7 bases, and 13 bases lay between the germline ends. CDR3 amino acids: CASSQLPGPNEQFF. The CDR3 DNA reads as TGCGCCAGCAGCCAGCTCCCTGGCCCAAATGAGCAGTTCTTC.